This TCR beta chain was sequenced in a study of blood T cell repertoires in COVID-19. Data came from immunoSEQ multiplex PCR; TCRdb stores just in-frame clones and leaves some out. The sample holds 55,000 to 75,000 clones; approximately 83% are singletons and the top ten take approximately 8.9%. V was clipped by 0 bases and J by 4 bases, with 11 bases between them. The CDR3 totals 15 residues. Germline V CDR1 and CDR2: SGHKS, YYEKEE (reference sequence). The TCR sequence derives from an elderly man with COVID-19, enrolled during active disease. The chain uses TRBV5-5 and TRBJ1-5; a weak D match, TRBD1 (5 bases). The sample consisted of peripheral blood. The DNA for the CDR3 is TGTGCCAGCAGCTTGGAGGGGCGGGGGAATCAGCCCCAGCATTTT. Its protein product is CASSLEGRGNQPQHF.